Sequencing of this T cell receptor (beta chain) was carried out in a study of chemoradiotherapy in HPV16-positive cancers. In the study overall: Candidate HPV-specific clones and shared TCR motifs came from a couple of HPV16-positive patients. Study-wide results and caveats: For HPV16-positive patients, expanding HPV-responsive T cells associated with longer recurrence-free survival. Candidate HPV-specific clones and E7-related TCR motifs grew in tumor during treatment.

The protocol was immunoSEQ multiplex PCR, while the TCRdb copy is restricted to in-frame clones and leaves out a portion. The table has fewer than 25,000 clones, approximately 92% seen once. Germline CDR1 PRHDT, CDR2 FYEKMQ (reference sequence). The CDR3 totals 15 residues. V was clipped by 2 bases and J by 1 base; unmatched bases: 4. On this clone: What it recognizes is unknown.

This TCR derives from a human donor with HPV-associated anogenital cancer. The sample was blood, taken from a patient who underwent chemoradiotherapy. The chain links TRBV13 to TRBJ1-1; 7 bases match TRBD1. The CDR3 nucleotides read TGTGCCAGCAGCTTATGGGCAGGGGGGAACACTGAAGCTTTCTTT. Translating gives CASSLWAGGNTEAFF.